This T cell receptor (beta chain) was profiled in a study of blood T cell repertoires in COVID-19. Germline CDR1 reads SGHRS; CDR2 reads YFSETQ. There are 14 residues in the CDR3. V dropped 1 base and J dropped 4; count of bases not matched to a gene: 4. Per the original methods: Amplification of reference gene primers was used by the study to estimate nucleated cell counts. Libraries were prepared by immunoSEQ multiplex PCR; TCRdb keeps only in-frame clonotypes and omits some of them. V, J and clone size are taken as reported in that table, and D and trimming were inferred from the DNA itself. Of 70,000 to 95,000 clones in the sample, roughly 88% are singletons; the top ten hold more than 5.5%.

V and J are TRBV5-1 and TRBJ1-1; 7 nucleotides agree with TRBD1. Sample: peripheral blood. The sequence came from a man between 65 and 79 years old with acute or convalescent COVID-19. Written as DNA, the CDR3 is TGCGCCAGCAGCTTGAAGGGGGCGGCCACTGAAGCTTTCTTT. As protein: CASSLKGAATEAFF.